The following is a TCR beta chain sequence with its context. The source of the sample is a study of CD8 T cells in Susac syndrome. Sequencing of TCR beta was undertaken in CD8+ and CD4+ T cells derived from blood. Controls matched for age and sex were healthy donors. FACS was used to enrich TEMRA cells, whereas the CD8+ and CD4+ T cells were obtained by negative isolation. J was trimmed by 3 bases and V by 4 bases; bases with no gene match: 1. The CDR3 has 12 residues. CDR1 DFQATT and CDR2 SNEGSKA come from the germline V gene (reference sequence). Roughly 0.45 to 1 ug RNA was reverse transcribed with random hexamers. Amplification of TCR beta CDR3 across 54 Vbeta and 13 Jbeta was performed with immunoSEQ multiplex PCR. TCRdb fed the immunoSEQ multiplex PCR reads into MiXCR, producing one record per CDR3 protein. Counted here are roughly 120,000 distinct CDR3 sequences, roughly 97% occurring once; the ten biggest clones make up around 0.1%.

The chain has TRBV20-1 and TRBJ2-7; 9 nucleotides align to TRBD1. Material for sequencing was CD4+ T cells from PBMCs. The sequence was obtained from a human donor in good health. The CDR3 DNA reads as TGCAGTGCTAACAGGGGGCTCTACGAGCAGTACTTC. It yields the protein CSANRGLYEQYF.